These 21 T cell receptor beta chains share one sample of origin, sequenced in a study of human T cells and chemical hapten exposure. The time point denotes: patch test 1, 2 weeks after DPC sensitization. Documented treatment: therapeutic diphenylcyclopropenone sensitization with weekly scalp DPC. TCRdb independently ran MiXCR on the RACE reads; one entry per CDR3 protein. This sample has 380,000 or so distinct CDR3 sequences, with 4.8% found just once. The sample consisted of whole blood, taken in connection with sensitization to the hapten diphenylcyclopropenone (DPC). These receptors all stem from a woman aged 50 to 60 with alopecia areata. Some clones in this sample may be carry-over from other donors' samples.

This clonotype was picked up many times. The V call is TRBV24-1, the J call TRBJ2-3; 7 bases map to TRBD1. Looked up from germline, CDR1 is KGHDR and CDR2 is SFDVKD. This CDR3 is 16 amino acids long. V lost 3 bases, J lost 2 bases, and 7 bases stayed unmatched. The CDR3 nucleotides are TGTGCCACCAGTGATCCAGGGACAGAAGCCACAGATACGCAGTATTTT. Amino acid sequence: CATSDPGTEATDTQYF.

This clonotype was seen repeatedly, ten times or more. The chain has TRBV6-5 and TRBJ2-3; D is perhaps TRBD2 (5 bases). Trimming cost V 2 bases and J 0 bases, with 15 bases left between them. CDR1 MNHEY and CDR2 SVGAGI come from the germline V gene. There are 17 residues in the CDR3. CDR3 nucleotides: TGTGCCAGCAGTTACCATCCCGGAGCGGAGAGCACAGATACGCAGTATTTT. Its translation: CASSYHPGAESTDTQYF.

This clonotype was observed a handful of times. The rearrangement links TRBV5-1 to TRBJ2-3, with TRBD1 matching 9 bases. The V segment lost 6 bases and the J segment 0 bases; nucleotides outside the gene matches: 14. Looked up from germline, CDR1 is SGHRS and CDR2 is YFSETQ. The CDR3 runs to 18 residues. The CDR3 sequence: CASKLGTGYSTSTDTQYF. The DNA for the CDR3 is TGCGCCAGCAAGCTAGGGACAGGGTATTCGACTAGCACAGATACGCAGTATTTT. The full variable domain, in which reference TRBV5-1 and TRBJ2-3 provide the parts outside the CDR3, is KAGVTQTPRYLIKTRGQQVTLSCSPISGHRSVSWYQQTPGQGLQFLFEYFSETQRNKGNFPGRFSGRQFSNSRSEMNVSTLELGDSALYLCASKLGTGYSTSTDTQYFGPGTRLTVL.

This clonotype has at least ten counts. The CDR3 protein is CASRDHTAYEQYF. CDR3 DNA sequence: TGTGCCAGCAGGGACCACACTGCCTACGAGCAGTACTTC. The chain joins TRBV28 to TRBJ2-7; D not resolved. V gave up 6 bases and J gave up 2 bases, with 11 bases separating them. This CDR3 contains 13 residues. CDR1 and CDR2 (germline): MDHEN, SYDVKM. The full variable domain, in which reference TRBV28 and TRBJ2-7 provide the parts outside the CDR3, is DVKVTQSSRYLVKRTGEKVFLECVQDMDHENMFWYRQDPGLGLRLIYFSYDVKMKEKGDIPEGYSVSREKKERFSLILESASTNQTSMYLCASRDHTAYEQYFGPGTRLTVT.

This clonotype was recorded at least ten times. V usage is TRBV29-1 and J usage is TRBJ1-2, with D uncertain. CDR3 size: 12 residues. V was shortened by 6 bases and J by 8 bases, with 16 bases between the two germline ends. Germline loops: CDR1 SQVTM, CDR2 ANQGSEA. CDR3 nucleotide sequence: TGCAGCGTCCAAAGCCCATCCGGGGGCTACACCTTC. This gives the protein CSVQSPSGGYTF.

This clonotype was detected a few times. The gene calls are TRBV29-1 and TRBJ1-2; TRBD1 matches 9 bases. The CDR3 loop spans 13 amino acids. J was trimmed by 8 bases and V by 7 bases; bases with no gene match: 11. Germline CDR1 reads SQVTM; CDR2 reads ANQGSEA. The CDR3 region is CSAETGGREGYTF. The DNA of the CDR3 is TGCAGCGCAGAGACAGGGGGAAGGGAAGGCTACACCTTC.

The sample holds many counts of this clonotype. This chain links TRBV20-1 with TRBJ1-6, with TRBD1 as a possible D gene (5 bases). Trimming stripped 3 bases from V and 5 bases from J, with 11 bases between. In germline, CDR1 is DFQATT, CDR2 SNEGSKA (reference sequence). The CDR3 runs 14 residues. The CDR3 nucleotides are TGCAGTGCTAGGGGGCGTAGGGATAATTCACCCCTCCACTTT. Its translation is CSARGRRDNSPLHF.

This chain joins TRBV4-3 and TRBJ2-2; D perhaps matches TRBD1 (5 bases). Trimming removed 0 bases at V and 2 bases at J, with 13 bases between. CDR1 and CDR2 from the germline V gene are LGHNA and YSLEER. CDR3 length: 17 residues. The CDR3 spells CASSQDPNRGNTGELFF. CDR3 DNA sequence: TGCGCCAGCAGCCAAGATCCCAATAGGGGAAACACCGGGGAGCTGTTTTTT.

The chain combines TRBV9 with TRBJ2-3; 11 nucleotides line up with TRBD2. This CDR3 contains 18 residues. Germline trimming cut 4 bases from V and 1 base from J; bases unmatched to any gene: 11. CDR1 SGDLS and CDR2 YYNGEE come from the germline V gene. CDR3 sequence reads: CASSTSGRPGGGTDTQYF. DNA of the CDR3: TGTGCCAGCAGCACTAGCGGGAGACCCGGGGGGGGCACAGATACGCAGTATTTT.

The rearrangement uses TRBV29-1 and TRBJ1-4; D perhaps matches TRBD1 (5 bases). The CDR3 totals 14 residues. The germline V gene has CDR1 SQVTM and CDR2 ANQGSEA. Trimming shortened V by 3 bases and J by 4 bases, and 12 bases separated the two germline ends. The DNA for the CDR3 is TGCAGCGTTGAGGGGCCAGGCAGTAATGAAAAACTGTTTTTT. It encodes CSVEGPGSNEKLFF.

This clonotype was counted only a few times. This chain uses TRBV20-1 with TRBJ2-7, with TRBD2 matching 11 bases. Germline assignment: CDR1 DFQATT and CDR2 SNEGSKA (reference sequence). The trim removed 3 bases at V and 1 base at J, leaving 5 bases unmatched. The CDR3 contains 15 residues. In DNA form, the CDR3 reads TGCAGTGCTAGTGCTAGCGGGAGGACTTCCTACGAGCAGTACTTC. It is translated as CSASASGRTSYEQYF.

This clonotype has a count of ten or more. V usage is TRBV4-2 and J usage is TRBJ2-5; TRBD2 matches 11 bases. From germline, CDR1 is LGHNA and CDR2 YNFKEQ. Trimming at V came to 0 bases and at J to 1 base, leaving 10 bases not matched to a gene. The CDR3 is made up of 19 amino acids. The CDR3 spells CASSQDWVAGGPTQETQYF. The CDR3, as DNA: TGTGCCAGCAGCCAAGATTGGGTAGCGGGAGGGCCCACCCAAGAGACCCAGTACTTC.

The chain uses TRBV6-5 and TRBJ2-7; D is unresolved. In germline, CDR1 is MNHEY, CDR2 SVGAGI. CDR3 length: 11 amino acids. V lost 8 bases and J lost 7, with 12 bases in between. The CDR3, as DNA: TGTGCCAGCTTAACCGGAACGGAGCAGTACTTC. Its translation is CASLTGTEQYF.

In the case of this clonotype: Given the absence of the conserved phenylalanine or tryptophan at the CDR3 end, a read error is likely. The chain couples TRBV29-1 to TRBJ2-4, with D perhaps matching TRBD1 or TRBD2 (6 bases each). The CDR3 is 13 amino acids. Germline assignment: CDR1 SQVTM and CDR2 ANQGSEA. V gave up 6 bases and J gave up 8 bases, with 17 bases separating them. CDR3 sequence: CSVKDRREYIQYY. The CDR3 bases are TGCAGCGTGAAGGACAGACGGGAGTACATTCAGTACTAC.

The rearrangement joins TRBV5-4 to TRBJ2-7; 9 bases line up with TRBD1. V shed 0 bases and J 9 bases; nucleotides not matched to a gene: 10. The CDR3 has 15 amino acids. CDR1 and CDR2 (germline): SGHNT, YYREEE (reference sequence). The CDR3 DNA follows: TGTGCCAGCAGCTTGGAAGGGACAGGGATGAGGGGGCAGTACTTC. Translated, it gives CASSLEGTGMRGQYF.

J is TRBJ2-5 and V is TRBV2, with 10 bases lining up with TRBD2. The CDR3 consists of 18 residues. CDR1 SNHLY and CDR2 FYNNEI come from the germline V gene. With V trimmed by 0 bases and J by 1 base, 8 bases remained unmatched. DNA of the CDR3: TGTGCCAGCAGTGAAGCGCTTCGGGCTAGCGGGGGCCAAGAGACCCAGTACTTC. This translates into CASSEALRASGGQETQYF.

This clonotype has a count of ten or more. J is TRBJ2-1 and V is TRBV6-5; D remains unclear. The germline V and J ends were trimmed by 5 bases and 0 bases, with 11 bases remaining between them. The CDR3 loop spans 15 amino acids. CDR1 and CDR2 from the germline V gene are MNHEY and SVGAGI. As DNA, the CDR3 is TGTGCCAGCAGTCCCGATTGGAGCTCCTACAATGAGCAGTTCTTC. Translation: CASSPDWSSYNEQFF.

This clonotype was counted many times. The J gene is TRBJ2-7, the V gene TRBV12-3 or TRBV12-4, with unresolved D. V was pared by 6 bases and J by 7 bases, with 13 bases between. The CDR3 extends over 12 amino acids. CDR3 in amino acids: CASSRIPREQYF. For the CDR3, the DNA is TGTGCCAGCAGCCGCATTCCGCGGGAGCAGTACTTC.

This clonotype was detected many times. This sequence joins TRBV7-9 and TRBJ2-4, with 10 bases that match TRBD2. CDR3 length: 14 residues. V lost 5 bases, J lost 9 bases, and 7 bases stayed unmatched. Germline CDR1 reads SEHNR; CDR2 reads FQNEAQ (reference sequence). CDR3 sequence reads: CASSASGSLIIQYF. In DNA, the CDR3 is TGTGCCAGCAGCGCTAGCGGGAGCTTGATCATTCAGTACTTC.

The sample holds many counts of this clonotype. The rearrangement links TRBV7-2 to TRBJ1-4, with D possibly being TRBD1 (5 bases). The CDR3 contains 14 residues. V was shortened by 8 bases and J by 6 bases, with 16 bases between the two germline ends. The germline V gene has CDR1 SGHTA and CDR2 FQGNSA. This CDR3 is CASAVGGEDEKLFF. DNA of the CDR3: TGTGCCAGCGCTGTGGGAGGGGAGGATGAAAAACTGTTTTTT.

This clonotype has ten or more counts. This chain links TRBV28 with TRBJ1-4, with 7 positions matching TRBD1. The CDR3 is made up of 16 amino acids. Losses at the gene ends were 5 bases for V and 2 bases for J; bases not matched to a gene: 8. CDR1 is MDHEN, CDR2 SYDVKM, per germline. This chain's CDR3 is CASSPLRTGTNEKLFF. The CDR3 DNA is TGTGCCAGCAGTCCCCTCCGGACAGGCACTAATGAAAAACTGTTTTTT.